This T cell receptor (beta chain) derives from a study of cytomegalovirus exposure and HLA in healthy donors. PCR involved 60 Vbeta and 13 Jbeta primers. Sequenced by immunoSEQ multiplex PCR; TCRdb stores in-frame clones only, minus some. The sample has under 70,000 clones, about 77% seen once. Study outcomes and limitations: Accurate HLA-A and HLA-B prediction from TCR beta sequences was reported for most subjects.

A few counts support this clone. Its antigen is not known. The TCR originated in a female donor in good health and CMV-seronegative. The sequenced material came from PBMCs.

For the CDR3, the DNA is TGTGCCAGCAGCAAGGACAGGGGGATCAATCAGCCCCAGCATTTT. Its translation is CASSKDRGINQPQHF. V is TRBV6-5 and J is TRBJ1-5; 10 bases are shared with TRBD1. Germline values: CDR1 MNHEY, CDR2 SVGAGI. The CDR3 loop spans 15 amino acids. Unmatched junction bases numbered 5, after V lost 6 bases and J lost 3 bases.